This T cell receptor (beta chain) appears in the sequencing data of a study of CD8+ T cells in alopecia areata. Extraction of RNA preceded its reverse transcription into cDNA, which served as the sequencing template. TCRdb keeps only in-frame clones here, not all; method: immunoSEQ multiplex PCR. The sample lists 150,000 to 160,000 clones; less than 65% were seen once. This CDR3 is built from 14 residues. CDR1 and CDR2 (germline): SGHAT, FQNNGV. Trimming pared 4 bases from V and 7 bases from J, leaving 13 bases between. This TCR was sampled from a human donor with alopecia areata. The rearrangement links TRBV11-2 to TRBJ1-4; possible D gene TRBD1, 5 bases. This specimen was CD8+ T cells sorted from blood, taken at week 0. CDR3 nucleotide sequence: TGTGCCAGCAGCTCCGGGACGGGAAGTGAAAAACTGTTTTTT. Translated: CASSSGTGSEKLFF.